This T cell receptor beta chain derives from a study of STAT3 mutations in large granular lymphocyte leukemia. Study-wide results and caveats: All newly emerging clones after therapy were STAT3 wild type. At least one immunodominant TCR beta clonotype appeared in every T-cell large granular lymphocyte leukemia patient. In some patients, a small highly pathogenic clone possibly went undetected.

Average productive template count per sample was some 44,000. Repertoires were generated with immunoSEQ multiplex PCR, while TCRdb's copy carries only in-frame clones and drops some. The table has 20,000 or so clones, 92% seen once. On this clone itself: Its antigen is unidentified.

The CDR3 runs 14 residues. V dropped 5 bases and J dropped 4; count of bases not matched to a gene: 6. CDR1 is MDHEN and CDR2 is SYDVKM in the germline V gene. This TCR derives from a man in his 60s with T-cell large granular lymphocyte leukemia. Some clones in this sample may be carry-over from other donors' samples. This chain uses TRBV28 with TRBJ2-5, with 8 positions matching TRBD1. The sample consisted of peripheral blood mononuclear cells. The CDR3 bases are TGTGCCAGCAGTCCCCCAGGGGGCGGAGAGACCCAGTACTTC. Translated: CASSPPGGGETQYF.